A single sample is the source of the 13 T cell receptor beta chains below, sequenced in a study of control samples from healthy donors and cancer patients. Assay: immunoSEQ multiplex PCR; the TCRdb copy retains only in-frame clones and omits some. The sample records 98,000 or so clones, 79% being singletons. The specimen sequenced was blood. The receptors were sampled from a woman aged 25-40 years in good health.

The chain couples TRBV6-6 to TRBJ2-1; possibly TRBD1 for D (5 bases). V was cut by 7 bases and J by 2 bases, with 9 bases left in between. The germline CDR1 and CDR2 sequences are MNHNY and SVGAGI (reference sequence). This CDR3 region has 13 residues. The CDR3, as DNA: TGTGCCAGCACAACACAGGCCTACAATGAGCAGTTCTTC. Translation gives CASTTQAYNEQFF.

This clone was observed a single time. The chain carries TRBV7-2 and TRBJ1-2; D uncertain. V lost 1 base to trimming and J lost 2 bases, with 11 bases between them. Germline V gene sequence: CDR1 SGHTA, CDR2 FQGNSA. This CDR3 comprises 15 residues. The CDR3 reads CASSLVGSANYGYTF. The CDR3 region has the DNA TGTGCCAGCAGCTTAGTAGGTAGCGCGAACTATGGCTACACCTTC. Using reference TRBV7-2 and TRBJ1-2 for the parts outside the CDR3, the full variable domain is GAGVSQSPSNKVTEKGKDVELRCDPISGHTALYWYRQSLGQGLEFLIYFQGNSAPDKSGLPSDRFSAERTGGSVSTLTIQRTQQEDSAVYLCASSLVGSANYGYTFGSGTRLTVV.

In its sample, this clone was seen once. The J gene is TRBJ1-1, the V gene TRBV10-3; D unclear. CDR1 and CDR2 (germline): ENHRY, SYGVKD. CDR3 length equals 13 residues. The V gene lost 6 bases and the J gene lost 8 bases, with 16 bases spanning the gap. The chain's CDR3 is CAIRPNSGKEAFF. Written as DNA, the CDR3 is TGTGCCATCAGACCGAACTCGGGGAAAGAAGCTTTCTTT.

There are a few counts of this clone. J is TRBJ1-6 and V is TRBV5-8; D call uncertain. The CDR3 contains 12 residues. In germline, CDR1 is SGHTS, CDR2 YDEGEE. V lost 4 bases, J lost 10 bases, and 9 bases lay in between. DNA of the CDR3: TGTGCCAGCAGCCTCGATGACTCACCCCTCCACTTT. Its translation is CASSLDDSPLHF.

V and J are TRBV19 and TRBJ1-1; no clear D gene. Germline V gene data show CDR1 as LNHDA and CDR2 as SQIVND (reference sequence). The CDR3 has 13 residues. Trimming left V 1 base short and J 4 bases short, with 7 bases between. The CDR3 DNA reads TGTGCCAGTAGTATAGTTAGGGCCACTGAAGCTTTCTTT. It yields the protein CASSIVRATEAFF.

This chain uses TRBV6-1 with TRBJ1-2; D is undetermined. The CDR3 contains 15 residues. Germline V gene lookup returns CDR1 MNHNS and CDR2 SASEGT. With 0 bases removed from V and 2 bases from J, the gap between germline ends came to 10 bases. Written as DNA, the CDR3 is TGTGCCAGCAGTGAAGCGCTGGCGGGGAACTATGGCTACACCTTC. Its translation: CASSEALAGNYGYTF.

The chain recombines TRBV9 with TRBJ1-1; 9 positions agree with TRBD1. The CDR3 is made up of 15 amino acids. With V trimmed by 2 bases and J by 0 bases, 2 bases remained unmatched. Germline lookup yields CDR1 SGDLS and CDR2 YYNGEE. The CDR3 DNA is TGTGCCAGCAGCGTGGGGACAGGGATGAACACTGAAGCTTTCTTT. It codes for CASSVGTGMNTEAFF.

This clone was picked up a small number of times. V gene TRBV30 combines with J gene TRBJ1-5; no reliable D call. Deletions cut 0 bases from V and 4 bases from J, with 7 bases between. CDR1 and CDR2 from the germline V gene are GTSNPN and SVGIG (reference sequence). This CDR3 has 13 amino acids. CDR3: CAWSVGPNQPQHF. The CDR3 nucleotides are TGTGCCTGGAGTGTAGGACCGAATCAGCCCCAGCATTTT.

The V gene is TRBV12-3 or TRBV12-4, the J gene TRBJ2-6; maybe TRBD2 (6 bases). Trimming took 11 bases from V and 2 from J, leaving 10 bases between them. The CDR3 totals 13 residues. In DNA, the CDR3 is TGTGCCGTCGAGCGGGCTGGGGCCAACGTCCTGACTTTC. Amino acid sequence: CAVERAGANVLTF.

The chain couples TRBV7-2 to TRBJ1-5; D is undetermined. This CDR3 is built from 14 residues. Per the germline V gene, CDR1 is SGHTA and CDR2 is FQGNSA. The V and J ends lost 6 bases and 7 bases respectively, with 16 bases between them. CDR3 DNA: TGTGCCAGCAGTTCGGGGAGGAAAGACCAGCCCCAGCATTTT. Translation: CASSSGRKDQPQHF.

The rearrangement joins TRBV5-6 to TRBJ1-1, with D maybe TRBD1 (6 bases). The V gene's germline CDR1 is SGHDT and CDR2 YYEEEE. With 4 bases removed from V and 0 bases from J, the gap between germline ends came to 19 bases. The CDR3 has 17 amino acids. This CDR3 is CASSPGQLRIMNTEAFF. The CDR3 nucleotides read TGTGCCAGCAGCCCCGGACAGCTTAGAATAATGAACACTGAAGCTTTCTTT.

This clone was detected once. CDR3: CATRLAGGPWEQFF. As DNA, the CDR3 is TGCGCCACCAGACTAGCGGGGGGGCCATGGGAGCAGTTCTTC. J is TRBJ2-1 and V is TRBV10-2; 14 nucleotides line up with TRBD2. The length of the CDR3 is 14 residues. Germline CDR1 reads WSHSY; CDR2 reads SAAADI. The ends lost 10 bases at V and 10 bases at J; junction bases unmatched: 9.

This clone occurred many times. The chain combines TRBV5-1 with TRBJ2-1; D gene unclear. Germline assignment: CDR1 SGHRS and CDR2 YFSETQ. V was trimmed by 0 bases and J by 0 bases, leaving 7 bases between them. CDR3 length: 15 residues. The CDR3 nucleotides are TGCGCCAGCAGCTTGGGCGGATACTCCTACAATGAGCAGTTCTTC. Protein: CASSLGGYSYNEQFF.